A selection of T cell receptor beta chains follows, all from one sample in a study of cytomegalovirus exposure and HLA in healthy donors. Profiled with immunoSEQ multiplex PCR; TCRdb holds only in-frame clones, not every one. In the table there are about 140,000 clones, over 70% of which are singletons. Sequencing input: PBMCs. These receptors came from a man aged 35 to 55 in good health and CMV-seronegative. Each CDR3 is given with its conserved first and last residue. A D gene is named only where the DNA matches it firmly. The size entry is marked missing in some rows and otherwise reads once, few, many or a size class.

cdr3_nt	cdr3_aa	clone_size	d_call	v_call	j_call	cdr3_length
TGTGCCAGCAGCTTAAAAGGGGGCAGCTACAATGAGCAGTTCTTC	CASSLKGGSYNEQFF	.	TRBD1	TRBV7-9	TRBJ2-1	15
TGTGCCAGCATCTTGGGGGGGACCTACAATGAGCAGTTCTTC	CASILGGTYNEQFF	.	TRBD2	TRBV13	TRBJ2-1	14
TGTGCCAGCAGCCCCGAGGGGGAAGGGCCCAGGACCCAGTACTTC	CASSPEGEGPRTQYF	.	.	TRBV7-3	TRBJ2-5	15
TGTGCCAGCTCACCACCATCCGGGGGGCAGCCCCAGCATTTT	CASSPPSGGQPQHF	.	.	TRBV18	TRBJ1-5	14
TGCGCCAGCAGCTTCAAGGGGGACACTGAAGCTTTCTTT	CASSFKGDTEAFF	.	.	TRBV5-1	TRBJ1-1	13
TGTGCCAGCAGCTTAGCGCACGGGACAGGACTCCACGAGCAGTACTTC	CASSLAHGTGLHEQYF	.	TRBD1	TRBV7-8	TRBJ2-7	16
TGTGCGATATTGAGGACCCAGTACTTC	CAILRTQYF	once	.	TRBV30	TRBJ2-5	9
TGTGCCTGGAGACTCACGGGGGTTGCCTACGAGCAGTACTTC	CAWRLTGVAYEQYF	.	.	TRBV30	TRBJ2-7	14
TGTGCCAGCAGCTCCCCCGGGACTACGGTTGAGCAGTTCTTC	CASSSPGTTVEQFF	.	TRBD2	TRBV9	TRBJ2-1	14
TGTGCCAGCACAGGGGGCTCCCCGGGGTACGAGCAGTACTTC	CASTGGSPGYEQYF	few	TRBD1	TRBV6-1	TRBJ2-7	14